The entry below describes one T cell receptor beta chain. The CDR3 totals 16 residues. Germline V gives CDR1 LGHDT, CDR2 YNNKEL (reference sequence). The trim removed 4 bases at V and 7 bases at J, leaving 7 bases unmatched. The entry originates in a study of blood T cell repertoires in COVID-19. The wider study: Collection of acute and convalescent COVID-19 samples took place in the United States, Italy and Spain. T cells, B-cell-depleted T cells, or PBMCs supplied cDNA or gDNA.

In the authors' methods: Reference gene primer amplification in the assay estimated nucleated cell counts. Data came from immunoSEQ multiplex PCR; TCRdb stores just in-frame clones and leaves some out. The V and J calls and clone size are taken from that table; D and trimming were inferred from the DNA. The sample carries 200,000 to 250,000 clones, over 80% recorded once. The sequence derives from a woman aged 55-70 years with active or convalescent COVID-19. The sequenced sample consisted of peripheral blood. The genes are TRBV3-1 (or the pseudogene TRBV3-2) and TRBJ2-2; 12 bases align to TRBD1. The DNA of the CDR3 is TGTGCCAGCAGCCCTATGGGACAGGGGGCGGGCGGGGAGCTGTTTTTT. Protein sequence: CASSPMGQGAGGELFF.